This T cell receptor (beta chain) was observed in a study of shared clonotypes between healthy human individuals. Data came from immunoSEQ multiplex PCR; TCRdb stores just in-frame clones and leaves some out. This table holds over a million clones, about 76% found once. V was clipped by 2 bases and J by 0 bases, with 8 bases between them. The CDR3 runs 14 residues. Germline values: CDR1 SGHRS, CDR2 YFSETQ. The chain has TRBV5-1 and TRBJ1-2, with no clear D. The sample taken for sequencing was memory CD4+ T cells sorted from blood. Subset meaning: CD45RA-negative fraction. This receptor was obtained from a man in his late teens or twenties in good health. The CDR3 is CASSFGSSNYGYTF. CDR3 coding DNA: TGCGCCAGCAGCTTTGGATCCTCTAACTATGGCTACACCTTC.